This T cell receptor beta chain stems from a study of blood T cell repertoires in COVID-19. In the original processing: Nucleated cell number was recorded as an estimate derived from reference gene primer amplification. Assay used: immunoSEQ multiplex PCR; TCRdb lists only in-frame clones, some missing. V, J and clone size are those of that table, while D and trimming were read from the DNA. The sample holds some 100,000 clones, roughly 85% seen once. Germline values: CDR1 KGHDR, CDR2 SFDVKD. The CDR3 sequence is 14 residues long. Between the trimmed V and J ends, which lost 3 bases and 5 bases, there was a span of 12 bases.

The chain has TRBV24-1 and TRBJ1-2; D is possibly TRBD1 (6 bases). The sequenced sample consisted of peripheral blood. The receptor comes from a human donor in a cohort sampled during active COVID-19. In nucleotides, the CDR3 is TGTGCCACCAGTGATGGGGGGGACATGTATGGCTACACCTTC. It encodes CATSDGGDMYGYTF.